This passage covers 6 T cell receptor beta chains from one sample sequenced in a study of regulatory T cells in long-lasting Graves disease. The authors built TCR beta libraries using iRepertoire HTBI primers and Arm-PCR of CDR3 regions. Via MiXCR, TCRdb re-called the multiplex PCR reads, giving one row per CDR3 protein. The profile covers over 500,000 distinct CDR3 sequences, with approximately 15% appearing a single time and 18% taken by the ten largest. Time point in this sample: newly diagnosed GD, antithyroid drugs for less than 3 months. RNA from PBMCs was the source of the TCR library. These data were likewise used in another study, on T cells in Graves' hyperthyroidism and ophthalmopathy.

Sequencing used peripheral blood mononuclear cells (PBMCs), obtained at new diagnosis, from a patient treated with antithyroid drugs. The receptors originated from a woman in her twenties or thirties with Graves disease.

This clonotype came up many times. The CDR3 bases are TGTGCCAGCAGTTTTTGGGAGGGGGAGACCCAGTACTTC. It yields the protein CASSFWEGETQYF. The chain links TRBV12-3 or TRBV12-4 to TRBJ2-5, with 7 bases identical to TRBD2. V lost 3 bases, J lost 5 bases, and 3 bases stayed unmatched. The CDR3 runs 13 residues.

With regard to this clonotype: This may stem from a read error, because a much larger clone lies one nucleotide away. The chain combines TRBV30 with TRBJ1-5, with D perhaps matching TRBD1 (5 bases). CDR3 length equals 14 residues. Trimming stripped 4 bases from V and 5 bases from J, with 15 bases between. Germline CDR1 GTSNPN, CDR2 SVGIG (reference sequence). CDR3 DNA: TGTGCCTGGATTAGGCCCCGGGACGATCAGCCCCAGCATTTT. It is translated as CAWIRPRDDQPQHF.

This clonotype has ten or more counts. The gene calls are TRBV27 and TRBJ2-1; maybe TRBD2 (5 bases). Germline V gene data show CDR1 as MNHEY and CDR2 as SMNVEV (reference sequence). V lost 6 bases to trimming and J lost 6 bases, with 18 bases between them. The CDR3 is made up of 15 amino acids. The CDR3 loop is CASSPPGVLSNEQFF. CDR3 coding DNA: TGTGCCAGCAGCCCCCCCGGGGTATTGAGCAATGAGCAGTTCTTC.

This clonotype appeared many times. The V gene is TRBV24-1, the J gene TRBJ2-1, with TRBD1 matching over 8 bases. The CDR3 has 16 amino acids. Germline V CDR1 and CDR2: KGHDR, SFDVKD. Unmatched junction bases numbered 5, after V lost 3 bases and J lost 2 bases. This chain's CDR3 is CATSDPGTGTYNEQFF. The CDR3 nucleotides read TGTGCCACCAGTGATCCCGGGACAGGTACCTACAATGAGCAGTTCTTC.

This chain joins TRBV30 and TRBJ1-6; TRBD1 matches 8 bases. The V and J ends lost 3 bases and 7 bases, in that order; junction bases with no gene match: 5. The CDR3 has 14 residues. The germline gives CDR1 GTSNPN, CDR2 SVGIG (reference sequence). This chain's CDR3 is CAWSVTGVNSPLHF. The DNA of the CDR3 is TGTGCCTGGAGCGTGACAGGGGTCAATTCACCCCTCCACTTT.

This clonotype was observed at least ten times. The CDR3 is CSVEIGTSFMLSSYNEQFF. DNA for the CDR3: TGCAGCGTTGAAATAGGGACTAGCTTCATGTTAAGCTCCTACAATGAGCAGTTCTTC. This rearrangement joins TRBV29-1 to TRBJ2-1; 9 bases are a match to TRBD2. V shed 2 bases, J shed 0 bases, and the junction held 14 bases outside the gene matches. Germline V gene lookup returns CDR1 SQVTM and CDR2 ANQGSEA. The CDR3 runs 19 residues.